Listed below are T cell receptor beta chains from one sample, sequenced in a study of high-grade serous ovarian cancer treatment subgroups. Produced via immunoSEQ multiplex PCR; TCRdb's table is partial and in-frame only. The sample shows about 7,400 clones, more than 55% of them seen only once. Sequencing was performed on tumor tissue. Receptors originate from a human donor with high-grade serous ovarian cancer. Both conserved end residues are part of each CDR3. A D gene is named only where the DNA matches it firmly. Size is omitted from some rows. Given values are once, few, many or a class for expanded clones.

TRBV15	TRBD2	TRBJ2-4	medium-sized	TGTGCCACCAGCGCCAGCGGGAGACCCCACATTCAGTACTTC	CATSASGRPHIQYF
TRBV7-2	.	TRBJ1-2	few	TGTGCCAGCAGCTTAGCATCGACCTATGGCTACACCTTC	CASSLASTYGYTF
TRBV6-4	.	TRBJ2-1	.	TGTAAGGTAGGGAGACGAGGAAATGAGCAGTTCTTC	CKVGRRGNEQFF
TRBV5-5	.	TRBJ1-5	.	TGTGCCAGCAGCCCAGATGACAGGAACTATCAGCCCCAGCATTTT	CASSPDDRNYQPQHF
TRBV5-4	.	TRBJ2-7	.	TGTGCCAGCAGCTTGGTTCCCGGCTACGAGCAGTACTTC	CASSLVPGYEQYF
TRBV11-1	.	TRBJ2-1	few	TGTGCCAGCAGCCCAGAGTTTGGCAATGAGCAGTTCTTC	CASSPEFGNEQFF
TRBV5-1	.	TRBJ2-2	.	TGCGCCAGCAGCCCCAGGGAAGACGGGGAGCTGTTTTTT	CASSPREDGELFF
TRBV19	TRBD2	TRBJ2-5	.	TGTGCCAGTAGCATCGTCAGCGGGGCCGACGAAAACTTC	CASSIVSGADENF
TRBV27	.	TRBJ2-3	medium-sized	TGTGCCAGCAGTTTTGGGTTTAGCACAGATACGCAGTATTTT	CASSFGFSTDTQYF
TRBV2	.	TRBJ2-7	.	TGTGCCAGCAGTGCTTCCGGGGCCTACGAGCAGTACTTC	CASSASGAYEQYF
TRBV27	.	TRBJ2-3	.	TGTGCCAGCGGTCTTTTCGAAGGCGATACGCAGTATTTT	CASGLFEGDTQYF
TRBV28	TRBD1	TRBJ2-3	.	TGTGCCAGCAGCCATAGGGGGCGTGGGACAGATACGCAGTATTTT	CASSHRGRGTDTQYF
TRBV27	TRBD1	TRBJ2-3	.	TGTGCCAGCAGCCTCCACAGGGGTGATACGCAGTATTTT	CASSLHRGDTQYF
TRBV7-2	TRBD1	TRBJ1-4	.	TGTGCCAGCAACTTGGGACAGTCTCGTGAAAAACTGTTTTTT	CASNLGQSREKLFF
TRBV19	.	TRBJ2-7	few	TGTGCCACCGGAGCCGGGATCTACGAGCAGTACTTC	CATGAGIYEQYF
TRBV6-5	TRBD2	TRBJ2-7	.	TGTGCCAGCAGGTCCGGGACTAGCGGGTTCCACGAGCAGTACTTC	CASRSGTSGFHEQYF
TRBV2	TRBD2	TRBJ2-5	.	TGTGCCAGCAAAGGGACTAGCGGGACCCAAGAGACCCAGTACTTC	CASKGTSGTQETQYF
TRBV18	.	TRBJ1-1	medium-sized	TGTGCCAGCTCACCACCGCTGAACACTGAAGCTTTCTTT	CASSPPLNTEAFF
TRBV9	.	TRBJ2-1	.	TGTGCCAGCAGCCCCTTCCGGTCTGTTGTCCCGGATGAGCAGTTCTTC	CASSPFRSVVPDEQFF
TRBV11-1	.	TRBJ2-3	.	TGTGCCAGCAGCTTAGCACCAGGGCAAGGGGCAGATACGCAGTATTTT	CASSLAPGQGADTQYF
TRBV7-2	.	TRBJ1-1	.	TGTGCCAGCAGCCTCAGCGTCGCTCCAACGGGGGCTTTCTTT	CASSLSVAPTGAFF
TRBV2	TRBD1	TRBJ1-1	medium-sized	TGTGCCAGCGGAGGGGGCAGCGTAGTCGAAGGGGCTGAAGCTTTCTTT	CASGGGSVVEGAEAFF
TRBV9	TRBD2	TRBJ2-3	.	TGTGCCAGCAGCGCTAGCGGGACTCCCAACCGAGATACGCAGTATTTT	CASSASGTPNRDTQYF
TRBV27	TRBD2	TRBJ2-1	.	TGTGCCAGCAGCACACCGGGACTAGCGGGAGATGTGTTCTTC	CASSTPGLAGDVFF
TRBV5-1	TRBD1	TRBJ2-6	.	TGCGCCAGCAGCTCCGGGACAGGGCCCTCTGGGGCCAACGTCCTGACTTTC	CASSSGTGPSGANVLTF
TRBV6-5	.	TRBJ1-3	once	TGTGCCAGCAGGCCCCGACAGCACTCTGGAAACACCATATATTTT	CASRPRQHSGNTIYF
TRBV9	.	TRBJ2-2	few	TGTGCCAGCAGCCCCCGAGATTCCGGGGAGCTGTTTTTT	CASSPRDSGELFF
TRBV29-1	TRBD1	TRBJ2-1	.	TGCAGCGTTCCGGACAGGTGGAAGGGGAATGAGCAGTTCTTC	CSVPDRWKGNEQFF
TRBV7-2	TRBD2	TRBJ2-7	.	TGTGCCAGCAGCCGACTAGCGGGCAATAACTACGAGCAGTACTTC	CASSRLAGNNYEQYF
TRBV11-2	TRBD1	TRBJ2-4	.	TGTGCCAGCAGCAAGAGCCAGACAGGGGCAGGGTTCATTCAGTACTTC	CASSKSQTGAGFIQYF
TRBV9	.	TRBJ1-5	.	TGTGCCAGCAGCGTAGAAGAGCCCCAGCATTTT	CASSVEEPQHF
TRBV11-3	TRBD2	TRBJ2-7	.	TGTGCCAGCAGCTTAGAGGCTAGCGGGATTTACGAGCAGTACTTC	CASSLEASGIYEQYF
TRBV4-2	.	TRBJ2-1	few	TGTGCCAGCAGCCTCCAGGGGAGCTCCCCAGGCGCCTACAATGAGCAGTTCTTC	CASSLQGSSPGAYNEQFF
TRBV28	.	TRBJ1-5	once	TGTGCCAGCAGTTTCGTCGTAGGGTCAGGGAACCATCAGCCCCAGCATTTT	CASSFVVGSGNHQPQHF
TRBV5-1	.	TRBJ2-7	.	TGCGCCAGCAGCCTAGGGGGGACTATAACTGAGCAGTACTTC	CASSLGGTITEQYF
TRBV11-3	.	TRBJ2-3	.	TGTGCCAGCAGCTTAACCGGGAGTGGGACAGATACGCAGTATTTT	CASSLTGSGTDTQYF
TRBV11-2	.	TRBJ1-3	.	TGTGCCAGCAGCTTAGTAACAGGGCGCTCTGGAAACACCATATATTTT	CASSLVTGRSGNTIYF
TRBV6-5	TRBD1	TRBJ1-5	few	TGTGCCAGCAGTTACTCACAGGGGGATCAGCCCCAGCATTTT	CASSYSQGDQPQHF
TRBV11-2	TRBD2	TRBJ2-7	.	TGTGCCAGCAGCGGGACTAGCTGGGAAGGTGGCGAGCAGTACTTC	CASSGTSWEGGEQYF
TRBV29-1	.	TRBJ2-7	few	TGCAGCGTTGATTGGAGTAGTGAGCAGTACTTC	CSVDWSSEQYF
TRBV7-9	.	TRBJ2-3	.	TGTGCCAGCAGCTTAGGAGAGGTTAGCGGACTGGGAGATACGCAGTATTTT	CASSLGEVSGLGDTQYF
TRBV20-1	.	TRBJ2-1	.	TGCAGTGCTTTGGGGAATGAGCAGTTCTTC	CSALGNEQFF
TRBV7-2	TRBD2	TRBJ2-5	.	TGTGCCAGCAGCGCTAATGCAGCGGGAGTGGAGACCCAGTACTTC	CASSANAAGVETQYF
TRBV7-9	TRBD1	TRBJ2-7	once	TGTGCCAGCAGCCCCTCCCGGGACAGGGCCACCTACGAGCAGTACTTC	CASSPSRDRATYEQYF
TRBV7-2	.	TRBJ2-7	.	TGTGCCAGCAGCCCCGGGACTGTAATTGGCGAGCAGTACTTC	CASSPGTVIGEQYF
TRBV6-5	.	TRBJ1-1	.	TGTGCCAGCAAAGTCCAGGACACTGAAGCTTTCTTT	CASKVQDTEAFF
TRBV19	.	TRBJ1-5	.	TGTGCCAGTAAGAATCCGGGACAGCCCCAGCATTTT	CASKNPGQPQHF
TRBV27	TRBD2	TRBJ2-1	few	TGTGCCAGCAGTTTCTACGCTAGCGGGGGGAATGAGCAGTTCTTC	CASSFYASGGNEQFF
TRBV5-4	TRBD1	TRBJ2-2	.	TGTGCCGGACGTTCGGGACAGGCAACCGGGGAGCTGTTTTTT	CAGRSGQATGELFF
TRBV5-1	TRBD2	TRBJ2-1	.	TGCGCCAGCAGCCAAACGACTAGCGGGACGTGGAATGAGCAGTTCTTC	CASSQTTSGTWNEQFF
TRBV4-2	.	TRBJ2-3	.	TGTGCCAGCAGCCAAGTTTCCCCTCCGTCGCAGTATTTT	CASSQVSPPSQYF
TRBV7-9	.	TRBJ2-3	.	TGTGCCAGCAGCTTAGGTCGGGGGCTGGGCACAGATACGCAGTATTTT	CASSLGRGLGTDTQYF
TRBV7-2	.	TRBJ2-2	.	TGTGCCAGCAGCCTTCCTACGAACACCGGGGAGCTGTTTTTT	CASSLPTNTGELFF
TRBV27	.	TRBJ1-4	few	TGTGCCAGCAGTTTAGGGGGTAATGAGGGTGAAAAACTGTTTTTT	CASSLGGNEGEKLFF
TRBV5-1	.	TRBJ1-2	few	TGCGCCAGCAGCTTCGGGGAACGAAGTGGCTACACCTTC	CASSFGERSGYTF
TRBV7-3	.	TRBJ2-3	.	TGTGCCAGCAGCTCTCAGGGGAAGAACACAGATACGCAGTATTTT	CASSSQGKNTDTQYF
TRBV6-1	.	TRBJ1-2	.	TGTGCCAGCAGTTTCGAGGGAGGCCATGGCTACACCTTC	CASSFEGGHGYTF